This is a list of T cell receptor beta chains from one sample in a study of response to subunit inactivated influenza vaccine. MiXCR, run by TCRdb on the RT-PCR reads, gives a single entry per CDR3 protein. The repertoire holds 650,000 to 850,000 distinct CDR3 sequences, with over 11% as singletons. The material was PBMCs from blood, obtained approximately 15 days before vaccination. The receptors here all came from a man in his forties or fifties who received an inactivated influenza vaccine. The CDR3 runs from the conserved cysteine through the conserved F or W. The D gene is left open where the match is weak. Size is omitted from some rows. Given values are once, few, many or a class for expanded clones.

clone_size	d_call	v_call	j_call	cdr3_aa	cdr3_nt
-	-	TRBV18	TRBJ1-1	CASSPGMANTEAFF	TGTGCCAGCTCCCCGGGGATGGCGAACACTGAAGCTTTCTTT
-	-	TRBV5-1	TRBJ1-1	CASSVGDTGNTEAFF	TGCGCCAGCAGCGTAGGGGACACCGGTAACACTGAAGCTTTCTTT
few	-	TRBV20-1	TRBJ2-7	CSARDNTGREQYF	TGCAGTGCTAGAGACAATACGGGGCGTGAGCAGTACTTC
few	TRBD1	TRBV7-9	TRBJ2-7	CASSRSGQISYEQYF	TGTGCCAGCAGCCGCTCGGGACAGATATCCTACGAGCAGTACTTC
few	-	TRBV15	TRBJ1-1	CATSRGDQEAFF	TGTGCCACCAGCAGAGGAGACCAAGAAGCTTTCTTT
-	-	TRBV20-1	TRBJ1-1	CSARVGAGHTEAFF	TGCAGTGCTAGAGTCGGGGCGGGTCACACTGAAGCTTTCTTT
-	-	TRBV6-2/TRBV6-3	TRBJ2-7	CASSYSIAGTLYEQYF	TGTGCCAGCAGTTACTCGATTGCGGGGACCCTCTACGAGCAGTACTTC
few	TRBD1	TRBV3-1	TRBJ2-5	CASRNSGTGKRSRETQYF	TGTGCCAGCAGGAACTCCGGGACAGGGAAGAGAAGTCGGGAGACCCAGTACTTC
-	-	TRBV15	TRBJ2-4	CATSREPGVKNIQYF	TGTGCCACCAGCAGAGAACCAGGGGTCAAAAACATTCAGTACTTC
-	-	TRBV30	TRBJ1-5	CAWSRTDSQPQHF	TGTGCCTGGAGTCGGACAGATTCCCAGCCCCAGCATTTT
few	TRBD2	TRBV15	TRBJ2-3	CATSRASGGGSDTQYF	TGTGCCACCAGCAGGGCTAGCGGGGGAGGATCAGATACGCAGTATTTT
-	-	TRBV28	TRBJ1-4	CASSVPGPGEKLFF	TGTGCCAGCAGTGTCCCGGGCCCTGGGGAAAAACTGTTTTTT
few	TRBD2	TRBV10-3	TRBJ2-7	CAISDTGTSGRFFSYEQYF	TGTGCCATCAGTGACACGGGGACTAGCGGGAGGTTCTTCTCCTACGAGCAGTACTTC
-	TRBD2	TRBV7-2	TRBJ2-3	CASSFGTSGTHTQYF	TGTGCCAGCAGCTTTGGGACTAGCGGGACCCATACGCAGTATTTT
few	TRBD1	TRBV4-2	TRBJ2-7	CASSQEIGQGAYEQYF	TGTGCCAGCAGCCAAGAAATTGGCCAGGGGGCCTACGAGCAGTACTTC
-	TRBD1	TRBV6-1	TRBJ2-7	CASSPRTGLPEQYF	TGTGCCAGCAGCCCGAGGACAGGCCTACCCGAGCAGTACTTC
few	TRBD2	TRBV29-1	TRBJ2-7	CSAVSGRAYEQYF	TGCAGCGCGGTAAGCGGGAGGGCCTACGAGCAGTACTTC
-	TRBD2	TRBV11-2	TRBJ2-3	CASSPPRWRETYTQYF	TGTGCCAGCAGCCCCCCTCGGTGGCGGGAGACGTATACGCAGTATTTT
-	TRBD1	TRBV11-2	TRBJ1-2	CASSSNRGTYGYTF	TGTGCCAGCAGCTCGAACAGGGGAACTTATGGCTACACCTTC
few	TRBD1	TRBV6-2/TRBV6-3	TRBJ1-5	CASRDRGMYSNQPQHF	TGTGCCAGTCGGGACAGGGGGATGTATAGCAATCAGCCCCAGCATTTT
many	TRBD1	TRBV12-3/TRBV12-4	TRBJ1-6	CASSFSGTGNSPLHF	TGTGCCAGCAGTTTCTCCGGGACAGGGAATTCACCCCTCCACTTT
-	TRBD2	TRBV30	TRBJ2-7	CAWSPGGALSYEQYF	TGTGCCTGGAGCCCCGGGGGGGCACTTTCCTACGAGCAGTACTTC
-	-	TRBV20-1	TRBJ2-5	CSARQSRWETQYF	TGCAGTGCTAGGCAGAGTAGATGGGAGACCCAGTACTTC
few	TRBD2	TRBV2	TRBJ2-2	CASQGLARAGELFF	TGTGCCAGCCAGGGACTAGCGCGGGCCGGGGAGCTGTTTTTT
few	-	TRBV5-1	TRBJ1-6	CASRGVKDSDSPLHF	TGCGCCAGCAGGGGGGTTAAGGACTCGGATTCACCCCTCCACTTT
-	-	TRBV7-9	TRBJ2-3	CASSLGGAATDTQYF	TGTGCCAGCAGCTTAGGAGGGGCCGCCACAGATACGCAGTATTTT
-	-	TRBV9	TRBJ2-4	CASSLPIPGEDIQYF	TGTGCCAGCAGCCTCCCAATTCCCGGGGAAGACATTCAGTACTTC
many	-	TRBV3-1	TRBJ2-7	CASSQGRLSYEQYF	TGTGCCAGCAGCCAAGGGAGGCTGTCCTACGAGCAGTACTTC
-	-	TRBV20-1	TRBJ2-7	CSARAQQGGYEQYF	TGCAGTGCTAGAGCCCAACAGGGAGGCTACGAGCAGTACTTC
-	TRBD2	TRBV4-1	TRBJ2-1	CASSLTGTSGAYNEQFF	TGCGCCAGCAGCCTAACCGGGACTAGCGGGGCCTACAATGAGCAGTTCTTC
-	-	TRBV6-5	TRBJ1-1	CASSYSKRREAFF	TGTGCCAGCAGTTACTCGAAACGAAGGGAAGCTTTCTTT
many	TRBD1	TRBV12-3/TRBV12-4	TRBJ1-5	CASSHQGVKNQPQHF	TGTGCCAGCAGTCATCAGGGGGTTAAAAATCAGCCCCAGCATTTT
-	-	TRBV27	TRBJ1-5	CASSLSRGSNQPQHF	TGTGCCAGCAGTTTATCGAGGGGGAGCAATCAGCCCCAGCATTTT
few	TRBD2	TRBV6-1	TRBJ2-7	CASRRATSGILEQYF	TGTGCCAGCAGGAGAGCGACTAGCGGGATCCTCGAGCAGTACTTC
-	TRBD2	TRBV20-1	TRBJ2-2	CSASGRLAGNTGELFF	TGCAGTGCTAGCGGCCGACTAGCGGGAAACACCGGGGAGCTGTTTTTT
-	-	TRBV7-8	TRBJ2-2	CASTPPVRELFF	TGTGCCAGCACCCCTCCGGTGAGGGAGCTGTTTTTT
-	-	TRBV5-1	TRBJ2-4	CASSLEAGTVQYF	TGCGCCAGCAGCTTGGAAGCGGGCACGGTTCAGTACTTC
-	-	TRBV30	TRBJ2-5	CAWDGSTTETQYF	TGTGCCTGGGACGGGAGCACAACAGAGACCCAGTACTTC
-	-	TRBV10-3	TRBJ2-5	CAISDLAGRATQYF	TGTGCCATCAGTGATCTTGCAGGCCGGGCGACCCAGTACTTC
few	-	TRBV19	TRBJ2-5	CASSESGVGTETQYF	TGTGCCAGTAGTGAGTCAGGGGTTGGAACGGAGACCCAGTACTTC